This TCR beta chain was observed in a study of memory CD4+ T cells and cytomegalovirus serostatus. Comments on this clone: Its matching antigen is unknown.

The germline V gene encodes CDR1 SGHTA and CDR2 FQGTGA. CDR3 size: 13 residues. The ends were cut back, 6 bases at V and 7 bases at J, with 14 bases in the middle. Authors' analysis steps: Out-of-frame sequences were removed, leaving some 2 million distinct TCRbeta sequences. Profiled with immunoSEQ multiplex PCR; TCRdb holds only in-frame clones, not every one. The DNA gave D and trimming, while V, J and clone size come from that table. The sample lists tens of thousands of clones; about 78% were seen once. Single viable CD3+CD4+CD8-CD45RO+ cells were sorted as the memory CD4+ T cells. Study outcomes and limitations: 67 of 164 known CMV-associated TCRbeta sequences appeared in CD4+ memory. Median bootstrapped AUC for CMV status was just over 0.94 originally, just under 0.93 US-trained.

Sample: memory CD4+ T cells from blood. This receptor was taken from an adult in good health and CMV-seronegative. The chain joins TRBV7-3 to TRBJ2-3; no firm D call. Here the CDR3 DNA reads TGTGCCAGCAGTCCTACCCCAGGATATACGCAGTATTTT. Protein product: CASSPTPGYTQYF.